Below, 32 T cell receptor beta chains from the same sample are listed, as sequenced in a study of blood T cell repertoires in COVID-19. The assay was immunoSEQ multiplex PCR, and TCRdb's table has in-frame clones only and misses some. The sample lists about 310,000 clones, around 91% occurring once. Sequencing was carried out using peripheral blood. These receptors all stem from a woman aged 40 to 49 with COVID-19, enrolled during active disease.

CDR3 region: CAWSPSGNTIYF. CDR3 sequence (DNA): TGTGCCTGGAGTCCTTCTGGAAACACCATATATTTT. V is TRBV30 and J is TRBJ1-3; D gene ambiguous. Germline V gene lookup returns CDR1 GTSNPN and CDR2 SVGIG (reference sequence). The CDR3 contains 12 residues. V was pared by 2 bases and J by 1 base, with 3 bases between.

The rearrangement uses TRBV9 and TRBJ2-2; 14 nucleotides agree with TRBD2. Losses at the gene ends were 2 bases for V and 3 bases for J; bases not matched to a gene: 6. Germline V CDR1 and CDR2: SGDLS, YYNGEE. This CDR3 is 18 amino acids long. CDR3 protein: CASSVGTSGSLDTGELFF. CDR3 coding DNA: TGTGCCAGCAGCGTCGGGACTAGCGGGAGCTTAGACACCGGGGAGCTGTTTTTT.

The chain recombines TRBV27 with TRBJ2-7, with a possible D match to TRBD1 (5 bases). With 0 bases removed from V and 1 base from J, the gap between germline ends came to 10 bases. This CDR3 region has 15 residues. Looked up from germline, CDR1 is MNHEY and CDR2 is SMNVEV (reference sequence). The CDR3 region is CASSLSRTISYEQYF. The CDR3 coding sequence is TGTGCCAGCAGTTTATCGAGGACAATATCCTACGAGCAGTACTTC.

The chain recombines TRBV5-7 with TRBJ1-5; 7 bases fit TRBD1. TRBV5-7 is given ORF status, its function remaining uncertain. The trim removed 4 bases at V and 2 bases at J, leaving 15 bases unmatched. The CDR3 has 18 residues. The CDR3 DNA follows: TGTGCCAGCAGCACGACGAACAGGGGTCCAGGGGGCAATCAGCCCCAGCATTTT. Amino acid sequence: CASSTTNRGPGGNQPQHF.

A single count supports this clone. V gene TRBV27 combines with J gene TRBJ2-5; the D is unclear. Trimming pared 6 bases from V and 2 bases from J, leaving 10 bases between. The germline gives CDR1 MNHEY, CDR2 SMNVEV (reference sequence). The CDR3 loop spans 13 amino acids. The CDR3: CASSLRQQETQYF. The DNA of the CDR3 is TGTGCCAGCAGCCTGCGGCAGCAAGAGACCCAGTACTTC.

The chain combines TRBV5-8 with TRBJ2-2, with TRBD1 matching over 9 bases. Per germline, CDR1 SGHTS and CDR2 YDEGEE. After removal of 3 bases from V and 7 bases from J, the junction contained 13 bases not matched to a gene. This CDR3 comprises 17 residues. Written as DNA, the CDR3 is TGTGCCAGCAGCTCCAATCGGGACAGGGAGCGGGACGGGGAGCTGTTTTTT. This translates into CASSSNRDRERDGELFF.

This chain connects TRBV28 to TRBJ1-5; D is undetermined. CDR3 size: 14 residues. Trimming took off 5 bases at V and 3 bases at J, with 11 bases between the two ends. Germline CDR1 and CDR2: MDHEN and SYDVKM. This CDR3 reads CASSRDGDNQPQHF. CDR3 DNA: TGTGCCAGCAGTCGCGACGGAGACAATCAGCCCCAGCATTTT.

V and J are TRBV4-1 and TRBJ1-2, with 8 bases aligning to TRBD1. Trimming cost V 4 bases and J 5 bases; bases outside gene matches: 9. The CDR3 length is 15 residues. Germline-derived CDR1 and CDR2 are MGHRA and YSYEKL. DNA of the CDR3: TGCGCCAGCAGCCGCTTACTCCAGGGGGCGTATGGCTACACCTTC. This gives the protein CASSRLLQGAYGYTF.

This chain uses TRBV28 with TRBJ1-2; 12 positions agree with TRBD1. The V gene end was trimmed by 9 bases and the J gene end by 7 bases; junction bases not matched to a gene: 18. CDR1 MDHEN and CDR2 SYDVKM come from the germline V gene. The CDR3 extends over 17 amino acids. CDR3 nucleotide sequence: TGTGCCAGTATAAGAGCGGGACAGGGGGCGTTACTTGTTGGCTACACCTTC. Its translation is CASIRAGQGALLVGYTF.

V is TRBV6-6 and J is TRBJ2-7; 11 bases line up with TRBD2. J lost 4 bases, V lost 7 bases, and 6 bases had no gene match. This CDR3 comprises 14 residues. The germline CDR1 and CDR2 sequences are MNHNY and SVGAGI (reference sequence). CDR3 loop: CASNLLAGVYEQYF. CDR3 sequence (DNA): TGTGCCAGCAACTTACTAGCGGGAGTGTACGAGCAGTACTTC.

The chain uses TRBV5-6 and TRBJ1-6; a possible D gene is TRBD1 (5 bases). The CDR3 has 16 amino acids. Germline assignment: CDR1 SGHDT and CDR2 YYEEEE. V was cut by 2 bases and J by 3 bases, with 12 bases left in between. CDR3 DNA: TGTGCCAGCAGCTTACGACAGAGTCACTATAATTCACCCCTCCACTTT. Translation: CASSLRQSHYNSPLHF.

V gene TRBV15 combines with J gene TRBJ2-7, with 8 bases identical to TRBD1. The CDR3 covers 17 residues. Per germline, CDR1 LNHNV and CDR2 YYDKDF (reference sequence). Trimming cost V 3 bases and J 3 bases; bases outside gene matches: 13. DNA for the CDR3: TGTGCCACCAGCAGGACGAGGGGGGCAGGGGGCTTCTACGAGCAGTACTTC. Translation gives CATSRTRGAGGFYEQYF.

J is TRBJ2-1 and V is TRBV29-1; D is possibly TRBD2 (7 bases). Germline-derived CDR1 and CDR2 are SQVTM and ANQGSEA. The CDR3 runs to 14 residues. Between the trimmed V and J ends, which lost 4 bases and 10 bases, there was a span of 20 bases. The DNA of the CDR3 is TGCAGCGTTGGAAGGGGGGGGGAGTTTTGGGAGCAGTTCTTC. The encoded protein is CSVGRGGEFWEQFF.

The chain employs TRBV25-1 and TRBJ2-3; no clear D. Germline V gives CDR1 MGHDK, CDR2 SYGVNS. V lost 3 bases, J lost 6 bases, and 13 bases lay in between. The CDR3 length is 14 residues. This CDR3 reads CASSDPIPGDTQYF. The CDR3, as DNA: TGTGCCAGCAGTGACCCCATCCCCGGGGATACGCAGTATTTT.

The rearrangement joins TRBV27 to TRBJ2-7; maybe TRBD1 (5 bases). The CDR3 is made up of 14 amino acids. In germline, CDR1 is MNHEY, CDR2 SMNVEV (reference sequence). The V end was cut by 2 bases, the J end by 2 bases, with 10 bases between. CDR3 in amino acids: CASSLQGPPYEQYF. The CDR3 nucleotides are TGTGCCAGCAGTTTACAGGGTCCCCCCTACGAGCAGTACTTC.

The rearrangement joins TRBV30 to TRBJ2-1, with TRBD2 identical over 8 bases. Germline V CDR1 and CDR2: GTSNPN, SVGIG (reference sequence). The CDR3 covers 14 residues. V was clipped by 4 bases and J by 4 bases; unmatched bases: 6. The CDR3 sequence is CAWTQRGPYNEQFF. For the CDR3, the DNA is TGTGCCTGGACCCAGCGGGGGCCATACAATGAGCAGTTCTTC.

V usage is TRBV21-1 and J usage is TRBJ1-6; the table's D call, TRBD1, was not checked against the DNA. TRBV21-1 is a listed pseudogene. The CDR3 spans 15 residues. CDR3 residues: CASSSRQGENSPLHF. CDR3 bases: TGTGCCAGCAGCTCCCGACAGGGGGAGAATTCACCCCTCCACTTT.

V is TRBV20-1 and J is TRBJ1-2; D is ambiguous. CDR3 length: 12 residues. Germline V CDR1 and CDR2: DFQATT, SNEGSKA (reference sequence). V lost 3 bases and J lost 4, with 9 bases in between. The CDR3 nucleotides read TGCAGTGCTAGTCAACTGGTCTATGGCTACACCTTC. Translated: CSASQLVYGYTF.

The CDR3 coding sequence is TGTGCCAGCAGCCCCGGTGGGGCGAACACTGAAGCTTTCTTT. This gives the protein CASSPGGANTEAFF. This chain joins TRBV28 and TRBJ1-1; TRBD1 might be the D (5 bases). The CDR3 runs to 14 residues. Looked up from germline, CDR1 is MDHEN and CDR2 is SYDVKM. Trimming pared 6 bases from V and 1 base from J, leaving 12 bases between.

This rearrangement joins TRBV5-1 to TRBJ2-2; TRBD1 matches 9 bases. The CDR3 is made up of 17 amino acids. V was clipped by 0 bases and J by 4 bases; unmatched bases: 7. Looked up from germline, CDR1 is SGHRS and CDR2 is YFSETQ. CDR3 nucleotide sequence: TGCGCCAGCAGCTTGGGAACGGGACAGGGTTTCACCGGGGAGCTGTTTTTT. Its protein product is CASSLGTGQGFTGELFF.

The chain couples TRBV4-3 to TRBJ1-4, with a weak D call TRBD1 (6 bases). V lost 4 bases and J lost 7, with 16 bases in between. CDR3 length: 15 amino acids. The germline V gene encodes CDR1 LGHNA and CDR2 YSLEER. CDR3: CASSLRGGVAEKLFF. CDR3 DNA: TGCGCCAGCAGCCTAAGAGGGGGTGTGGCTGAAAAACTGTTTTTT.

This chain uses TRBV6-5 with TRBJ2-7; no clear D gene. V lost 5 bases and J lost 4, with 6 bases in between. Germline V gene data show CDR1 as MNHEY and CDR2 as SVGAGI. CDR3 size: 11 residues. CDR3 sequence (DNA): TGTGCCAGCAGTCCTAAATACGAGCAGTACTTC. Protein: CASSPKYEQYF.

V gene TRBV2 combines with J gene TRBJ1-5, with 7 positions matching TRBD1. From germline, CDR1 is SNHLY and CDR2 FYNNEI. This CDR3 is 14 amino acids long. V lost 4 bases and J lost 4; bases outside the gene matches: 4. CDR3 sequence reads: CASSAGQQNQPQHF. The CDR3 DNA sequence: TGTGCCAGCAGTGCGGGACAGCAGAATCAGCCCCAGCATTTT.

The chain carries TRBV30 and TRBJ1-1; the D gene is possibly TRBD1 (5 bases). The CDR3 has 15 residues. From germline, CDR1 is GTSNPN and CDR2 SVGIG (reference sequence). Trimming removed 0 bases at V and 3 bases at J, with 14 bases between. This chain's CDR3 is CAWSVFGRGDTEAFF. The CDR3 bases are TGTGCCTGGAGTGTATTCGGGCGGGGGGACACTGAAGCTTTCTTT.

Here the CDR3 reads CASSQRPRGNEQFF. For the CDR3, the DNA is TGTGCCAGCAGCCAGCGCCCTCGGGGCAATGAGCAGTTCTTC. The chain joins TRBV4-2 to TRBJ2-1; tentative D call: TRBD2 (5 bases). The CDR3 extends over 14 amino acids. Trimming cost V 3 bases and J 6 bases, with 12 bases left between them. Germline CDR1 reads LGHNA; CDR2 reads YNFKEQ.

This clone appeared a few times. The V call is TRBV28, the J call TRBJ1-4; 8 bases are shared with TRBD1. The V gene end was trimmed by 2 bases and the J gene end by 9 bases; junction bases not matched to a gene: 2. Germline loops: CDR1 MDHEN, CDR2 SYDVKM. This CDR3 is 13 amino acids long. The CDR3 reads CASSLGQGKKLFF. CDR3 bases: TGTGCCAGCAGTTTAGGACAGGGAAAAAAACTGTTTTTT.

The rearrangement joins TRBV18 to TRBJ1-1; 8 nucleotides line up with TRBD1. V lost 2 bases and J lost 4; bases outside the gene matches: 12. The CDR3 spans 17 residues. Germline V gene sequence: CDR1 KGHSH, CDR2 LQKENI. The CDR3: CASSPNFSRGLSTEAFF. CDR3 nucleotides: TGTGCCAGCTCACCAAATTTTAGCAGGGGGCTGAGCACTGAAGCTTTCTTT.

V is TRBV18 and J is TRBJ2-5, with TRBD2 identical over 14 bases. The J segment lost 2 bases and the V segment lost 3 bases, leaving 8 bases of the junction unmatched. CDR3 length: 18 residues. Germline lookup yields CDR1 KGHSH and CDR2 LQKENI. The CDR3 nucleotides are TGTGCCAGCTCACCCCGGACTAGCGGGGGGCCAAGTCAAGAGACCCAGTACTTC. It yields the protein CASSPRTSGGPSQETQYF.

This rearrangement joins TRBV7-2 to TRBJ1-2; the D gene is possibly TRBD1 (6 bases). The germline V and J ends were trimmed by 3 bases and 4 bases, with 12 bases remaining between them. The CDR3 covers 14 residues. Germline V CDR1 and CDR2: SGHTA, FQGNSA. CDR3 amino acids: CASSLRTASYGYTF. The CDR3 DNA reads TGTGCCAGCAGCTTGCGGACAGCCTCCTATGGCTACACCTTC.

The chain couples TRBV3-1 (or the pseudogene TRBV3-2) to TRBJ1-2, with D uncertain. Germline CDR1 and CDR2: LGHDT and YNNKEL (reference sequence). The CDR3 runs 17 residues. V lost 2 bases and J lost 2, with 18 bases in between. The CDR3 region has the DNA TGTGCCAGCAGCCAAAGTGGATGGGGAGGGAGAAACTATGGCTACACCTTC. Protein: CASSQSGWGGRNYGYTF.

J is TRBJ1-1 and V is TRBV4-1; 8 nucleotides match TRBD1. V dropped 4 bases and J dropped 5; count of bases not matched to a gene: 6. The CDR3 contains 14 residues. CDR1 and CDR2 from the germline V gene are MGHRA and YSYEKL. The CDR3 region has the DNA TGCGCCAGCAGCCGACCAGGGGGCAAGACTGAAGCTTTCTTT. This translates into CASSRPGGKTEAFF.

The rearrangement links TRBV27 to TRBJ2-5, with 10 bases that match TRBD1. CDR1 is MNHEY and CDR2 is SMNVEV in the germline V gene (reference sequence). The length of the CDR3 is 16 residues. V gave up 3 bases and J gave up 2 bases; unmatched junction bases: 6. The CDR3 region is CASSFAGQGRQETQYF. In DNA form, the CDR3 reads TGTGCCAGCAGTTTTGCGGGACAGGGGCGTCAAGAGACCCAGTACTTC.